The 27 T cell receptor beta chains below were found in one sample sequenced in a study of T cell responses to AZD1222 COVID-19 vaccine. Profiled with immunoSEQ multiplex PCR; TCRdb holds only in-frame clones, not every one. Here the sample spans roughly 130,000 clones, more than 85% being singletons. The sequenced sample was peripheral blood, obtained on day 0 of AZD1222 vaccination. These TCRs come from an adult in good health.

The rearrangement joins TRBV19 to TRBJ1-1, with a tentative D call TRBD1 (6 bases). CDR1 is LNHDA, CDR2 SQIVND, per germline (reference sequence). V shed 2 bases and J shed 2 bases, with 15 bases lying between them. The CDR3 runs to 16 residues. The CDR3 region is CASSIMVQGPNTEAFF. The CDR3, as DNA: TGTGCCAGTAGTATAATGGTACAGGGACCTAACACTGAAGCTTTCTTT.

The chain carries TRBV5-4 and TRBJ2-1; 7 nucleotides match TRBD2. This CDR3 is 14 amino acids long. V was clipped by 0 bases and J by 6 bases; unmatched bases: 3. Germline-derived CDR1 and CDR2 are SGHNT and YYREEE (reference sequence). The CDR3 bases are TGTGCCAGCAGCTTGGGACTAGCCTTCAATGAGCAGTTCTTC. Encoded protein: CASSLGLAFNEQFF.

The sample holds one count of this clone. V gene TRBV10-3 combines with J gene TRBJ1-4; D gene ambiguous. V gave up 3 bases and J gave up 4 bases, with 6 bases separating them. Germline values: CDR1 ENHRY, CDR2 SYGVKD. The CDR3 has 13 residues. The CDR3 spells CAISDRSNEKLFF. For the CDR3, the DNA is TGTGCCATCAGTGACAGGAGTAATGAAAAACTGTTTTTT.

The chain recombines TRBV11-2 with TRBJ1-2, with TRBD1 matching 7 bases. Germline V gene sequence: CDR1 SGHAT, CDR2 FQNNGV. This CDR3 spans 15 amino acids. The ends lost 5 bases at V and 0 bases at J; junction bases unmatched: 6. CDR3 sequence (DNA): TGTGCCAGCAGCACCTGGACAGGAACTAACTATGGCTACACCTTC. It is translated as CASSTWTGTNYGYTF.

The chain couples TRBV14 to TRBJ1-4; D uncertain. Germline CDR1 reads SGHDN; CDR2 reads FVKESK. The ends were cut back, 4 bases at V and 0 bases at J, with 15 bases in the middle. CDR3 length: 17 residues. The CDR3 sequence: CASSPNRRTATNEKLFF. The CDR3 bases are TGTGCCAGCAGCCCCAACCGACGGACCGCAACTAATGAAAAACTGTTTTTT.

V and J are TRBV5-1 and TRBJ2-1; 10 bases are shared with TRBD1. V was clipped by 3 bases and J by 2 bases; unmatched bases: 2. The CDR3 loop spans 15 amino acids. Germline assignment: CDR1 SGHRS and CDR2 YFSETQ. DNA for the CDR3: TGCGCCAGCAGCTCCGGGACAGGGGCCTACAATGAGCAGTTCTTC. This translates into CASSSGTGAYNEQFF.

The V and J genes are TRBV27 and TRBJ1-1; D gene ambiguous. Germline-derived CDR1 and CDR2 are MNHEY and SMNVEV (reference sequence). Trimming took 4 bases from V and 4 from J, leaving 16 bases between them. The CDR3 covers 15 residues. In nucleotides, the CDR3 is TGTGCCAGCAGTTCCAAGGTCTCTGAGGGCACTGAAGCTTTCTTT. This encodes CASSSKVSEGTEAFF.

J is TRBJ2-7 and V is TRBV7-9; D may be TRBD1 or TRBD2 (5 bases each). V lost 5 bases to trimming and J lost 5 bases, with 13 bases between them. This CDR3 region has 13 residues. Germline-derived CDR1 and CDR2 are SEHNR and FQNEAQ (reference sequence). The CDR3 sequence: CASSPRGRDEQYF. CDR3 DNA sequence: TGTGCCAGCAGCCCGAGGGGCAGGGACGAGCAGTACTTC.

V usage is TRBV7-3 and J usage is TRBJ2-5; 9 bases are shared with TRBD1. Trimming at V came to 1 base and at J to 2 bases, leaving 8 bases not matched to a gene. Germline-derived CDR1 and CDR2 are SGHTA and FQGTGA. This CDR3 contains 17 residues. The CDR3 is CASSLIPGTGTQETQYF. The CDR3 DNA sequence: TGTGCCAGCAGCTTAATACCCGGGACAGGGACGCAAGAGACCCAGTACTTC.

The gene calls are TRBV2 and TRBJ2-7; D gene unclear. The CDR3 extends over 14 amino acids. Germline loops: CDR1 SNHLY, CDR2 FYNNEI. Trimming shortened V by 8 bases and J by 0 bases, and 14 bases separated the two germline ends. The CDR3 DNA reads as TGTGCCAGCTCCCCCTCCCCGAGCTCCTACGAGCAGTACTTC. Protein product: CASSPSPSSYEQYF.

This chain joins TRBV5-4 and TRBJ1-4; no clear D. The CDR3 covers 14 residues. The germline CDR1 and CDR2 sequences are SGHNT and YYREEE (reference sequence). Trimming removed 2 bases from V and 7 bases from J, with 12 bases in between. This CDR3 is CASSLRQEGEKLFF. CDR3 sequence (DNA): TGTGCCAGCAGCTTACGTCAGGAGGGTGAAAAACTGTTTTTT.

The chain employs TRBV18 and TRBJ1-1; D is uncertain. Germline V gives CDR1 KGHSH, CDR2 LQKENI. Trimming pared 2 bases from V and 3 bases from J, leaving 7 bases between. There are 13 residues in the CDR3. CDR3 DNA sequence: TGTGCCAGCTCACCAGCCGGAGACACTGAAGCTTTCTTT. Protein product: CASSPAGDTEAFF. Together with reference TRBV18 and TRBJ1-1, the CDR3 gives the full variable domain: NAGVMQNPRHLVRRRGQEARLRCSPMKGHSHVYWYRQLPEEGLKFMVYLQKENIIDESGMPKERFSAEFPKEGPSILRIQQVVRGDSAAYFCASSPAGDTEAFFGQGTRLTVV.

The chain uses TRBV7-9 and TRBJ1-3; maybe TRBD1 (6 bases). The CDR3 length is 13 residues. CDR1 and CDR2 (germline): SEHNR, FQNEAQ (reference sequence). Between the trimmed V and J ends, which lost 2 bases and 7 bases, there was a span of 9 bases. The CDR3: CASSLRQGNTIYF. The CDR3 nucleotides are TGTGCCAGCAGCTTACGGCAGGGGAACACCATATATTTT. The variable domain in full, with the rest retrieved from reference TRBV7-9 and TRBJ1-3, is DTGVSQNPRHKITKRGQNVTFRCDPISEHNRLYWYRQTLGQGPEFLTYFQNEAQLEKSRLLSDRFSAERPKGSFSTLEIQRTEQGDSAMYLCASSLRQGNTIYFGEGSWLTVV.

The chain employs TRBV5-4 and TRBJ2-3; the D gene is possibly TRBD2 (6 bases). The germline CDR1 and CDR2 sequences are SGHNT and YYREEE (reference sequence). V lost 3 bases, J lost 5 bases, and 19 bases lay in between. The CDR3 runs 16 residues. The CDR3 region is CASSSPIAGTGDTQYF. CDR3 sequence (DNA): TGTGCCAGCAGCTCGCCCATTGCGGGAACAGGAGATACGCAGTATTTT.

V gene TRBV7-9 combines with J gene TRBJ1-2; D not resolved. V lost 5 bases and J 4 bases, leaving 20 bases between the germline ends. The CDR3 runs to 16 residues. Per the germline V gene, CDR1 is SEHNR and CDR2 is FQNEAQ (reference sequence). The CDR3 region has the DNA TGTGCCAGCAGCCAGTCCCTACGGGAAGACCTCTATGGCTACACCTTC. This translates into CASSQSLREDLYGYTF.

The chain has TRBV14 and TRBJ1-1; D perhaps matches TRBD1 (6 bases). Germline V CDR1 and CDR2: SGHDN, FVKESK. V was pared by 4 bases and J by 0 bases, with 15 bases between. CDR3 length: 16 amino acids. DNA of the CDR3: TGTGCCAGCAGCCCATGGACAGCCTTCATGAACACTGAAGCTTTCTTT. Protein product: CASSPWTAFMNTEAFF.

This clone was seen only once. The chain couples TRBV11-3 to TRBJ2-1, with 7 positions matching TRBD1. Germline CDR1 reads SGHNT; CDR2 reads YENEEA. The V gene end was trimmed by 4 bases and the J gene end by 6 bases; junction bases not matched to a gene: 6. The CDR3 length is 14 residues. CDR3 sequence: CASSSQGEVNEQFF. In nucleotides, the CDR3 is TGTGCCAGCAGCTCCCAGGGGGAAGTCAATGAGCAGTTCTTC.

The chain employs TRBV6-5 and TRBJ1-5, with a tentative D call TRBD1 (5 bases). V was pared by 0 bases and J by 3 bases, with 9 bases between. Germline lookup yields CDR1 MNHEY and CDR2 SVGAGI. This CDR3 has 15 amino acids. Here the CDR3 DNA reads TGTGCCAGCAGTTACTCGGGGGGGGACAATCAGCCCCAGCATTTT. Its translation is CASSYSGGDNQPQHF.

The chain has TRBV2 and TRBJ2-2; D is ambiguous. V was shortened by 1 base and J by 4 bases, with 16 bases between the two germline ends. The germline gives CDR1 SNHLY, CDR2 FYNNEI. CDR3 size: 17 residues. CDR3 DNA sequence: TGTGCCAGCAGTGAAGGGTCGGGTAGAGCGCTCACCGGGGAGCTGTTTTTT. Translated: CASSEGSGRALTGELFF.

J is TRBJ2-1 and V is TRBV9; 11 bases are a match to TRBD2. Germline lookup yields CDR1 SGDLS and CDR2 YYNGEE. The J segment lost 4 bases and the V segment lost 3 bases, leaving 3 bases of the junction unmatched. The CDR3 runs 15 residues. The CDR3 loop is CASSGTSGSYNEQFF. CDR3 DNA sequence: TGTGCCAGCAGCGGTACTAGCGGGAGTTACAATGAGCAGTTCTTC.

The V call is TRBV29-1, the J call TRBJ2-7, with TRBD1 identical over 7 bases. V lost 4 bases to trimming and J lost 2 bases; unmatched junction nucleotides: 11. Germline-derived CDR1 and CDR2 are SQVTM and ANQGSEA. The CDR3 loop spans 15 amino acids. The CDR3 bases are TGCAGCGTTGGTCATGGGACAGTCACCACCTACGAGCAGTACTTC. This sequence encodes CSVGHGTVTTYEQYF.

The chain links TRBV5-1 to TRBJ2-5; the D gene is possibly TRBD1 (7 bases). Trimming took off 4 bases at V and 5 bases at J, with 15 bases between the two ends. Germline-derived CDR1 and CDR2 are SGHRS and YFSETQ. The CDR3 is made up of 14 amino acids. The chain's CDR3 is CASSRGGGAETQYF. CDR3 in DNA: TGCGCCAGCAGCCGCGGAGGGGGCGCGGAGACCCAGTACTTC.

The chain recombines TRBV3-1 (or the pseudogene TRBV3-2) with TRBJ1-4; D is undetermined. The ends were cut back, 4 bases at V and 4 bases at J, with 16 bases in the middle. Looked up from germline, CDR1 is LGHDT and CDR2 is YNNKEL (reference sequence). The CDR3 runs to 16 residues. The CDR3 sequence is CASSRPIGVNNEKLFF. The CDR3 DNA sequence: TGTGCCAGCAGCCGGCCCATTGGGGTTAATAATGAAAAACTGTTTTTT.

J is TRBJ2-7 and V is TRBV5-1, with 9 bases fitting TRBD1. CDR1 is SGHRS, CDR2 YFSETQ, per germline. After removal of 0 bases from V and 4 bases from J, the junction contained 5 bases not matched to a gene. The CDR3 contains 15 residues. The CDR3 is CASSLATGTGYEQYF. The CDR3 DNA follows: TGCGCCAGCAGCTTGGCAACCGGGACAGGGTACGAGCAGTACTTC.

This rearrangement joins TRBV3-1 (or the pseudogene TRBV3-2) to TRBJ2-7, with D uncertain. CDR3 length: 15 residues. Deletions cut 4 bases from V and 6 bases from J, with 19 bases between. CDR1 is LGHDT, CDR2 YNNKEL, per germline (reference sequence). CDR3 sequence reads: CASSPAFSFLGEQYF. CDR3 bases: TGTGCCAGCAGCCCCGCCTTCTCGTTTTTGGGCGAGCAGTACTTC.

The chain's CDR3 is CAISEPWSTDTQYF. CDR3 in DNA: TGTGCCATCAGTGAGCCATGGTCTACAGATACGCAGTATTTT. The rearrangement links TRBV10-3 to TRBJ2-3, with D hard to call. The V gene's germline CDR1 is ENHRY and CDR2 SYGVKD. V was cut by 2 bases and J by 3 bases, with 9 bases left in between. The CDR3 extends over 14 amino acids.

The DNA of the CDR3 is TGTGCCAGCAGTGAAAGTGCGGCAGCTAACTATGGCTACACCTTC. Residues: CASSESAAANYGYTF. The chain carries TRBV6-1 and TRBJ1-2, with no clear D. The CDR3 totals 15 residues. Deletions cut 2 bases from V and 0 bases from J, with 10 bases between. The germline gives CDR1 MNHNS, CDR2 SASEGT.